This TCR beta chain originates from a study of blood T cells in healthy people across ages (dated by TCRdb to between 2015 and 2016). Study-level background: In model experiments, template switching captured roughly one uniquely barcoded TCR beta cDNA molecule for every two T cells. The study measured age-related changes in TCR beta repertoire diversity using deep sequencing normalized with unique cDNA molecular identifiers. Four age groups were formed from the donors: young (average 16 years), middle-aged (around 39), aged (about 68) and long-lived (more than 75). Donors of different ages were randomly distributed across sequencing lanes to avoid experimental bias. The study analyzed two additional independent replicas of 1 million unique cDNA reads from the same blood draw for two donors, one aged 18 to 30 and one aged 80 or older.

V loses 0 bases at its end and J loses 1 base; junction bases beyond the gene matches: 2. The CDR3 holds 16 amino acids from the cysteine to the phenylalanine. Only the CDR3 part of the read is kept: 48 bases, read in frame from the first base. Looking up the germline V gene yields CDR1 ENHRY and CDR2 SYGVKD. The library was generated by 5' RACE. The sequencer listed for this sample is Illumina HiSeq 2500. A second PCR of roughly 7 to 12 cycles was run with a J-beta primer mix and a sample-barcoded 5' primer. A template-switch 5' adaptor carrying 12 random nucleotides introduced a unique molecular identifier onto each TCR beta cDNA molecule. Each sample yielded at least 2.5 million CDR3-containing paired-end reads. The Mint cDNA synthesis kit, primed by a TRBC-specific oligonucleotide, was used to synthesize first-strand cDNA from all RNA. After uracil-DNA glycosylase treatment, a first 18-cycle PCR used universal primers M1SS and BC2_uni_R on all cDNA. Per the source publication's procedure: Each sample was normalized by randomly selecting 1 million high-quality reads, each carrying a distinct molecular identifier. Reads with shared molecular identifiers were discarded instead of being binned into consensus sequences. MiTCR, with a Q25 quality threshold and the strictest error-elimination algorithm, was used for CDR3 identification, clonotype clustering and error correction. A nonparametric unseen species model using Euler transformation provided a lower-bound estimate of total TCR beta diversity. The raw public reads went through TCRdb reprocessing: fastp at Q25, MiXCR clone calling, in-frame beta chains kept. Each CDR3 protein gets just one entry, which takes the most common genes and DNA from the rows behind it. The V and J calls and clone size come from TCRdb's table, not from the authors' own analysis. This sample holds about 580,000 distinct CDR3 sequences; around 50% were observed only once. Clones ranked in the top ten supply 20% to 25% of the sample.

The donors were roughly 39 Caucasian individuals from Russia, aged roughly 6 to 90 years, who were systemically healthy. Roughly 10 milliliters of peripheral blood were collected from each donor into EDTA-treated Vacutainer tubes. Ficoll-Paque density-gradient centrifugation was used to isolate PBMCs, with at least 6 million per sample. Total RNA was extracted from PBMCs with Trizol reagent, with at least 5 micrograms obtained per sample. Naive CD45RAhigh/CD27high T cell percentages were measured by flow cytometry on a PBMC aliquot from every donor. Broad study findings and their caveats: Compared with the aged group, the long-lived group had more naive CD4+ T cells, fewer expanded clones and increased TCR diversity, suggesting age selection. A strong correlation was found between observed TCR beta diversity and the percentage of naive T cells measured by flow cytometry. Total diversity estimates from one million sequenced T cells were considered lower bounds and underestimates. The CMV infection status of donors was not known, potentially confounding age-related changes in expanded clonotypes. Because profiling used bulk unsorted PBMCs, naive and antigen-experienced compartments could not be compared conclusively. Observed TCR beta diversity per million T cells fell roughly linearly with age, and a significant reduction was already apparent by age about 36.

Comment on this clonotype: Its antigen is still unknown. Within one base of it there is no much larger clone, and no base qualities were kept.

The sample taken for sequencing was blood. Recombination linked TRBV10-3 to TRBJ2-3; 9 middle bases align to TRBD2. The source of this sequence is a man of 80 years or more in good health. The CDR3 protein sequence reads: CAISESQRGGTDTQYF. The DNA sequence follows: TGTGCCATCAGTGAGTCCCAGCGGGGGGGCACAGATACGCAGTATTTT.